The next 18 T cell receptor beta chains were all read from a single sample in a study of blood T cells in healthy people across ages. The use of a sample-barcoded 5' primer and a J-beta primer mix characterized a second PCR of 7 to 11 cycles. MiXCR, applied by TCRdb to the 5' RACE reads, yields one record per CDR3 protein. The data contain fewer than 700,000 distinct CDR3 sequences, 35% to 50% of them singletons. Input material: blood. The receptors were gathered from a man older than 75 in good health.

This clonotype was found a few times. The CDR3 protein is CASRGLAGSEQYF. CDR3 nucleotide sequence: TGTGCCAGCCGAGGACTAGCGGGGAGCGAGCAGTACTTC. The chain has TRBV14 and TRBJ2-7; 12 nucleotides match TRBD2. The CDR3 contains 13 residues. With 8 bases clipped from V and 6 bases from J, the junction kept 5 bases outside the gene matches. The germline V gene has CDR1 SGHDN and CDR2 FVKESK.

This clonotype was counted between two and nine times. This rearrangement joins TRBV28 to TRBJ2-6; possible D gene TRBD2, 6 bases. The length of the CDR3 is 17 residues. Germline CDR1 and CDR2: MDHEN and SYDVKM. Trimming took 1 base from V and 1 from J, leaving 11 bases between them. CDR3 residues: CASSLYAGRSGANVLTF. As DNA, the CDR3 is TGTGCCAGCAGTTTATATGCGGGAAGATCTGGGGCCAACGTCCTGACTTTC.

This clonotype was found a few times. This chain uses TRBV7-6 with TRBJ2-2, with 9 bases fitting TRBD2. V was clipped by 1 base and J by 10 bases; unmatched bases: 10. This CDR3 comprises 16 residues. The germline CDR1 and CDR2 sequences are SGHVS and FNYEAQ. The CDR3 loop is CASSLGSSGAPAELFF. The CDR3 nucleotides read TGTGCCAGCAGCTTAGGGTCTAGCGGGGCCCCGGCGGAGCTGTTTTTT.

The rearrangement joins TRBV11-2 to TRBJ2-5; D gene uncertain. V lost 4 bases and J lost 7, with 7 bases in between. The CDR3 consists of 11 residues. Germline-derived CDR1 and CDR2 are SGHAT and FQNNGV. The CDR3 DNA sequence: TGTGCCAGCAGCTGGACGGGGACCCAGTACTTC. It specifies CASSWTGTQYF.

The rearrangement joins TRBV5-6 to TRBJ2-3; tentatively, D is TRBD2 (7 bases). The CDR3 length is 16 residues. Germline CDR1 SGHDT, CDR2 YYEEEE. Deletions cut 2 bases from V and 3 bases from J, with 16 bases between. The CDR3 DNA is TGTGCCAGCAGCTTTATCGGGGGGCTGAGTACAGATACGCAGTATTTT. Translated, it gives CASSFIGGLSTDTQYF.

This clonotype was recorded at least ten times. The chain is built from TRBV6-5 and TRBJ2-5; 13 nucleotides align to TRBD2. V was pared by 2 bases and J by 11 bases, with 8 bases of the junction left unmatched. Germline V gene lookup returns CDR1 MNHEY and CDR2 SVGAGI. The length of the CDR3 is 15 residues. Here the CDR3 DNA reads TGTGCCAGCAGTTACACTAGCGGGAGGGGGAATGAGCAGTACTTC. It yields the protein CASSYTSGRGNEQYF.

The V gene is TRBV7-2, the J gene TRBJ2-1; D unresolved. V was trimmed by 4 bases and J by 8 bases, leaving 6 bases between them. The CDR3 has 11 residues. CDR1 is SGHTA, CDR2 FQGNSA, per germline. CDR3 sequence: CASSSTHEQFF. The CDR3 bases are TGTGCCAGCAGCTCCACTCATGAGCAGTTCTTC.

The chain links TRBV5-4 to TRBJ1-2; the D gene is possibly TRBD1 (6 bases). CDR3 size: 14 residues. The germline V gene has CDR1 SGHNT and CDR2 YYREEE (reference sequence). V lost 4 bases and J 7 bases, leaving 17 bases between the germline ends. CDR3 amino acids: CASSGEQGYTGYTF. CDR3 DNA sequence: TGTGCCAGCAGCGGGGAACAGGGATATACTGGCTACACCTTC.

This chain uses TRBV12-5 with TRBJ2-1; 8 bases are shared with TRBD2. This CDR3 is built from 15 residues. V shed 6 bases and J 9 bases; nucleotides not matched to a gene: 13. Germline loops: CDR1 LGHNT, CDR2 FRNRAP. The CDR3 sequence: CASGLASGSLPEQFF. The CDR3 coding sequence is TGTGCTAGTGGACTAGCGAGCGGGAGTTTGCCTGAGCAGTTCTTC.

The rearrangement joins TRBV20-1 to TRBJ2-3; weak D call: TRBD2 (7 bases). V lost 6 bases to trimming and J lost 4 bases, with 20 bases between them. The CDR3 contains 15 residues. Germline V CDR1 and CDR2: DFQATT, SNEGSKA (reference sequence). CDR3 region: CSAPEAAGAADTQYF. The CDR3 nucleotides are TGCAGTGCCCCAGAGGCGGCGGGGGCGGCAGATACGCAGTATTTT.

The chain uses TRBV25-1 and TRBJ1-2; D gene uncertain. CDR3 length: 13 amino acids. The germline V gene has CDR1 MGHDK and CDR2 SYGVNS. Between the trimmed V and J ends, which lost 3 bases and 3 bases, there was a span of 8 bases. This chain's CDR3 is CASSDSVDYGYTF. In DNA, the CDR3 is TGTGCCAGCAGTGACTCAGTAGACTATGGCTACACCTTC.

The CDR3 DNA follows: TGTGCCAGCAGTGTTGGAACGGCAGGATTTGGAGATGAGCAGTACTTC. The encoded protein is CASSVGTAGFGDEQYF. V gene TRBV6-1 combines with J gene TRBJ2-5; D is unresolved. Germline V gene data show CDR1 as MNHNS and CDR2 as SASEGT. The ends were cut back, 4 bases at V and 11 bases at J, with 26 bases in the middle. The CDR3 is 16 amino acids.

The chain employs TRBV15 and TRBJ2-2; maybe TRBD1 (5 bases). The germline V and J ends were trimmed by 0 bases and 16 bases, with 21 bases remaining between them. This CDR3 is built from 15 residues. The germline V gene encodes CDR1 LNHNV and CDR2 YYDKDF (reference sequence). This CDR3 reads CATSRDRQGPTSTFF. The CDR3 nucleotides read TGTGCCACCAGCAGAGATCGGCAGGGCCCCACTTCCACGTTTTTT.

Here the CDR3 DNA reads TGCGCCAGCAGCCCATTTCTCGGGACGGCCGAAGCCTTCACTAACTATGGCTACACCTTC. Residues: CASSPFLGTAEAFTNYGYTF. The V gene is TRBV4-1, the J gene TRBJ1-2, with a possible D match to TRBD1 (5 bases). Per germline, CDR1 MGHRA and CDR2 YSYEKL. The CDR3 runs 20 residues. The V end was cut by 4 bases, the J end by 0 bases, with 27 bases between.

In its sample, this clonotype was seen a few times. The chain's CDR3 is CASSLNTGGYEQYF. The CDR3 nucleotides read TGTGCCAGCAGCTTAAATACAGGGGGCTACGAGCAGTACTTC. The rearrangement links TRBV7-9 to TRBJ2-7; TRBD1 matches at 8 bases. The germline V gene has CDR1 SEHNR and CDR2 FQNEAQ (reference sequence). V was pared by 2 bases and J by 3 bases, with 3 bases of the junction left unmatched. There are 14 residues in the CDR3.

The chain has TRBV5-6 and TRBJ2-1; the D call may be TRBD1 or TRBD2 (5 bases each). This CDR3 spans 16 amino acids. The V and J ends lost 5 bases and 0 bases respectively, with 15 bases between them. Per the germline V gene, CDR1 is SGHDT and CDR2 is YYEEEE. CDR3 sequence: CASSPPPGTSYNEQFF. For the CDR3, the DNA is TGTGCCAGCAGTCCCCCCCCCGGGACCTCCTACAATGAGCAGTTCTTC.

This rearrangement joins TRBV20-1 to TRBJ1-1; D possibly corresponds to TRBD1 (5 bases). The CDR3 loop spans 14 amino acids. The germline V gene has CDR1 DFQATT and CDR2 SNEGSKA (reference sequence). The V gene lost 2 bases and the J gene lost 2 bases, with 12 bases spanning the gap. CDR3 in amino acids: CSARKQGPNTEAFF. CDR3 in DNA: TGCAGTGCTAGAAAGCAGGGACCAAACACTGAAGCTTTCTTT.

The V and J genes are TRBV6-2 or TRBV6-3 and TRBJ2-7; no clear D. CDR3 length equals 13 residues. From germline, CDR1 is MNHEY and CDR2 SVGEGT. Trimming removed 2 bases at V and 3 bases at J, with 8 bases between. The CDR3 DNA is TGTGCCAGCAGTTACCAGGCTCGCTACGAGCAGTACTTC. Its protein product is CASSYQARYEQYF.